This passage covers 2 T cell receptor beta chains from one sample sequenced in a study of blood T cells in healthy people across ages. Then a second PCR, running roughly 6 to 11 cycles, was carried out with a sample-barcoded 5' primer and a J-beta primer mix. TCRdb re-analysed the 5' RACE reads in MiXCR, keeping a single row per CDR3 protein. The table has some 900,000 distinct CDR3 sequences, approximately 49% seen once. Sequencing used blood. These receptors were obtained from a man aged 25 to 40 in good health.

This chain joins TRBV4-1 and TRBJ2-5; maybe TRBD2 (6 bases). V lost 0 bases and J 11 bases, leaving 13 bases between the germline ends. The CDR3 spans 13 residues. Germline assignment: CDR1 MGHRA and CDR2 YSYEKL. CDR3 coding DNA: TGCGCCAGCAGCCAAGATCGGGGGAAAGAGCAGTACTTC. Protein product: CASSQDRGKEQYF.

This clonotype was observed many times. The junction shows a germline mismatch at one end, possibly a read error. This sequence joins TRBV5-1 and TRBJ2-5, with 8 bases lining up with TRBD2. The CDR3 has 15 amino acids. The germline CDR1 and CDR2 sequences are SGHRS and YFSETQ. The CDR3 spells CASSLVAGGQETQYF. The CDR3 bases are TGTGCCAGCAGCTTAGTGGCGGGGGGCCAAGAGACCCAGTACTTC. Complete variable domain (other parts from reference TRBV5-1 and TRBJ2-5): KAGVTQTPRYLIKTRGQQVTLSCSPISGHRSVSWYQQTPGQGLQFLFEYFSETQRNKGNFPGRFSGRQFSNSRSEMNVSTLELGDSALYLCASSLVAGGQETQYFGPGTRLLVL.